The rows below give T cell receptor beta chains drawn from one sample of a study of Graves' ophthalmopathy and Graves' hyperthyroidism. MiXCR was run by TCRdb on the multiplex PCR reads, yielding one entry per CDR3 protein. This sample yields 200,000 to 250,000 distinct CDR3 sequences, of which under 25% are seen a single time; roughly 42% belongs to the top ten. The material sequenced was peripheral blood. The receptors come from a woman in her fifties or sixties with Graves' ophthalmopathy. Each CDR3 is given with its conserved first and last residue. The order of the fields is J gene, clone size, D gene, CDR3 length, V gene, CDR3 protein, CDR3 DNA. A D gene is named only where the DNA matches it firmly. The size entry is marked missing in some rows and otherwise reads once, few, many or a size class.

TRBJ1-5,many,NA,14,TRBV28,CASSLGRGHQPQHF,TGTGCCAGCAGTCTCGGACGCGGGCATCAGCCCCAGCATTTT
TRBJ1-2,many,TRBD1,17,TRBV6-5,CASSHLRTGGSGYGYTF,TGTGCCAGCAGCCACCTCAGGACAGGGGGCTCTGGCTATGGCTACACCTTC
TRBJ2-2,NA,NA,12,TRBV3-1,CASSPGFGELFF,TGTGCCAGCAGCCCGGGGTTCGGGGAGCTGTTTTTT
TRBJ2-2,few,NA,15,TRBV9,CASSVAIRDTGELFF,TGTGCCAGCAGCGTAGCAATTAGGGACACCGGGGAGCTGTTTTTT
TRBJ2-3,many,NA,15,TRBV19,CASSIGIAATDTQYF,TGTGCCAGTAGTATCGGAATAGCGGCCACAGATACGCAGTATTTT
TRBJ1-2,NA,TRBD1,13,TRBV28,CASGDRGFIGYTF,TGTGCCAGCGGGGACAGGGGTTTTATTGGCTACACCTTC
TRBJ1-6,many,TRBD1,17,TRBV9,CASSPTGGSSYNSPLHF,TGTGCCAGCAGCCCCACAGGGGGCAGCTCCTATAATTCACCCCTCCACTTT
TRBJ1-5,many,NA,13,TRBV7-2,CASSLANGQPQHF,TGTGCCAGCAGCTTAGCCAACGGGCAGCCCCAGCATTTT
TRBJ2-7,many,TRBD2,19,TRBV20-1,CSANPSNPGPRLAGSKQYF,TGCAGTGCTAACCCCTCTAACCCGGGGCCTCGACTAGCGGGAAGTAAGCAGTACTTC
TRBJ2-7,many,NA,11,TRBV7-9,CASSFDYEQYF,TGTGCCAGCAGCTTCGATTACGAGCAGTACTTC
TRBJ1-1,many,NA,14,TRBV28,CAIRVRTVNTEAFF,TGTGCCATTCGCGTGAGGACCGTTAACACTGAAGCTTTCTTT
TRBJ2-7,many,TRBD1,14,TRBV13,CASRSAGGPYEQYF,TGTGCCAGTAGATCGGCAGGGGGTCCTTACGAGCAGTACTTC
TRBJ2-5,NA,TRBD1,15,TRBV3-1,CASSQPGQGIETQYF,TGTGCCAGCAGTCAACCGGGACAGGGGATCGAGACCCAGTACTTC
TRBJ1-5,many,NA,14,TRBV27,CATKETLEDQPQHF,TGTGCCACCAAAGAGACATTAGAAGATCAGCCCCAGCATTTT
TRBJ1-5,many,TRBD1,14,TRBV30,CAWSVGTVNQPQHF,TGTGCCTGGAGTGTTGGGACAGTAAATCAGCCCCAGCATTTT
TRBJ1-5,many,NA,14,TRBV10-3,CAISSRDGDQPQHF,TGTGCCATCAGCTCCCGGGACGGGGATCAGCCCCAGCATTTT
TRBJ1-5,NA,NA,12,TRBV11-2,CASSLTDQPQHF,TGTGCCAGCAGCTTAACAGATCAGCCCCAGCATTTT